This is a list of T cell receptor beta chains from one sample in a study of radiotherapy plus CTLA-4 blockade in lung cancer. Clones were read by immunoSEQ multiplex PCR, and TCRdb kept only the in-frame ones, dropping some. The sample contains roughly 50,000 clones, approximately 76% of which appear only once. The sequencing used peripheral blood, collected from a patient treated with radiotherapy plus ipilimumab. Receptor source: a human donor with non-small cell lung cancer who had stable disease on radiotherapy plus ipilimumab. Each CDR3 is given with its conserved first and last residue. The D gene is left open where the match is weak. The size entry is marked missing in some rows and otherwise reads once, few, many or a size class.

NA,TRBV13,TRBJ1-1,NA,TGTGCCAGCAGCTTTATTTCTGGGGACCAAAACACTGAAGCTTTCTTT,CASSFISGDQNTEAFF
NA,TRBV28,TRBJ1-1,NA,TGTGCCAGCAGTTTGCAGGGTCGCCCCACTGAAGCTTTCTTT,CASSLQGRPTEAFF
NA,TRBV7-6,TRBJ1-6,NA,TGTGCCAGCAGCTTAGGGTTACCGAGCTCCTATAATTCACCCCTCCACTTT,CASSLGLPSSYNSPLHF
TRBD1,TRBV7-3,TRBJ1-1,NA,TGTGCCAGCAGCTTCACAGGGGAGAACACTGAAGCTTTCTTT,CASSFTGENTEAFF
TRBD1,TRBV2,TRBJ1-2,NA,TGTGCCAGCAGAGCCGGGACAGGAGGGTACTATGGCTACACCTTC,CASRAGTGGYYGYTF
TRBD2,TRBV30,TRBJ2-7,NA,TGTGCCTGGGATGGGACTAGCGGGGGATACGAGCAGTACTTC,CAWDGTSGGYEQYF
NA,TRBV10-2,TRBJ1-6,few,TGCGCCAGCAGAAAACAGGTCGGTTCACCCCTCCACTTT,CASRKQVGSPLHF
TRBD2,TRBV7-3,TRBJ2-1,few,TGTGCCAGCAGCTTCGGGGGGGATAATGCTGAGCAGTTCTTC,CASSFGGDNAEQFF
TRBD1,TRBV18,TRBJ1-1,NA,TGTGCCAGCTCACCCCCAGGGGGGGGCACTGAAGCTTTCTTT,CASSPPGGGTEAFF
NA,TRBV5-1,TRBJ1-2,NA,TGCGCCAGCAGCTTGGGCGACCCCACCTATGGCTACACCTTC,CASSLGDPTYGYTF
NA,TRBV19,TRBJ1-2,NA,TGTGCCAGTAGTACCCGTACGTATGGCTACACCTTC,CASSTRTYGYTF
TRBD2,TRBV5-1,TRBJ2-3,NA,TGCGCCAGCAGCCCGACTAGCGGGGGGACCTCCTCTAGCACAGATACGCAGTATTTT,CASSPTSGGTSSSTDTQYF
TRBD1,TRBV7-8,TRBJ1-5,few,TGTGCCAGCAGCTTAAGGGGACAGGGGAGGGGTAGCAATCAGCCCCAGCATTTT,CASSLRGQGRGSNQPQHF
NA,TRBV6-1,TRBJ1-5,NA,TGTGCCAGCAGCCCTACTAATAGCAATCAGCCCCAGCATTTT,CASSPTNSNQPQHF
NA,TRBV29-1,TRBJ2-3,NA,TGCAGCGTTGGACAGAGGGTACCTAGCACAGATACGCAGTATTTT,CSVGQRVPSTDTQYF
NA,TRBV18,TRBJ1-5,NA,TGTGCCAGCTCAGGGGTAAGTGGTAGCCAGCCCCAGCATTTT,CASSGVSGSQPQHF
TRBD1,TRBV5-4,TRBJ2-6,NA,TGTGCCAGCAGCTCCCCACAGGGGGATGGGGCCAACGTCCTGACTTTC,CASSSPQGDGANVLTF
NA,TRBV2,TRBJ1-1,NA,TGTGCCAGCAGAGCCCCCGGGACGGAGAACACTGAAGCTTTCTTT,CASRAPGTENTEAFF
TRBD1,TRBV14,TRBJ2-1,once,TGTGCCAGCAGCCAAGCGGGACAGGGGGGAAATAAAGAGCAGTTCTTC,CASSQAGQGGNKEQFF
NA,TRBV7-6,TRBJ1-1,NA,TGTGCCAGTCGGGAACAGGGTAGGGGCACTGAAGCTTTCTTT,CASREQGRGTEAFF
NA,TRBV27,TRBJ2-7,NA,TGTGCCAGCAGTTTGAGCACAGGGTGGGACTACGAGCAGTACTTC,CASSLSTGWDYEQYF
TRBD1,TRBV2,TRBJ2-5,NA,TGTGCCAGCAGTGCCGGGACAGGGGTTACCCAGTACTTC,CASSAGTGVTQYF
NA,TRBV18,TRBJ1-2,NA,TGTGCCAGCTCACCGTTTGGGGAAAACGGCTACACCTTC,CASSPFGENGYTF
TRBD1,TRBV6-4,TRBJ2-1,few,TGTGCCAGCAGTGACTCCGGGACAGATTACAATGAGCAGTTCTTC,CASSDSGTDYNEQFF
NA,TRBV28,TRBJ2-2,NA,TGTGCCAGCAGACCCTTTAGTCAGGCAGGGGGGACCGGGGAGCTGTTTTTT,CASRPFSQAGGTGELFF
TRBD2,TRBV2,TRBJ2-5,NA,TGTGCCAGCAGTGAAGCATCACTAGCGGGGGGGCATGAGACCCAGTACTTC,CASSEASLAGGHETQYF
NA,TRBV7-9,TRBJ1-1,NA,TGTGCCAGCTCGGCAGGGACTATGAACACTGAAGCTTTCTTT,CASSAGTMNTEAFF
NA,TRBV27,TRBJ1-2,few,TGTGCCAGCAGTATTGGGGGGGGATCGTCCGGCTACACCTTC,CASSIGGGSSGYTF
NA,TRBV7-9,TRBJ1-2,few,TGTGCCAGCAGCTTAGTGCTGCCGCGGGCGAACTATGGCTACACCTTC,CASSLVLPRANYGYTF
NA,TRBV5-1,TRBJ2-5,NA,TGCGCCAGCAGCTTGTTTGGTTCCCAAGAGACCCAGTACTTC,CASSLFGSQETQYF
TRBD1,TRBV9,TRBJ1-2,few,TGTGCCAGCAGCGTAGGAACAGGGGCATATGGCTACACCTTC,CASSVGTGAYGYTF
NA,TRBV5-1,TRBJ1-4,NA,TGCGCCAGCAGCTTGGGTGGGATAGCTAATGAAAAACTGTTTTTT,CASSLGGIANEKLFF
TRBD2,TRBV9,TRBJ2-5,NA,TGTGCCAGCGGGTCTTGGGGGGGAAAAGAGACCCAGTACTTC,CASGSWGGKETQYF
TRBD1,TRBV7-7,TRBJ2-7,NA,TGTGCCAGCAGCATAGGACAGGGGGAATTATACGAGCAGTACTTC,CASSIGQGELYEQYF
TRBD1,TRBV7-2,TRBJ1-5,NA,TGTGCCAGCAGCTACCCGGGACAGGGGAAGCCCCAGCATTTT,CASSYPGQGKPQHF
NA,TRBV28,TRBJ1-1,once,TGTGCCAGCATAGGAATCATGAACACTGAAGCTTTCTTT,CASIGIMNTEAFF
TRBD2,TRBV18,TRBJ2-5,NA,TGTGCCAGCTACTCCCGCGGGGGAAACCAAGAGACCCAGTACTTC,CASYSRGGNQETQYF
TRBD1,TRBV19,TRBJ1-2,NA,TGTGCCAGTAGTATGCCGCGAAATTCCCAGGGGGCGAACTATGGCTACACCTTC,CASSMPRNSQGANYGYTF
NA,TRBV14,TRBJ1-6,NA,TGTGTCAGCAGCTCGGGACTTAAGAATTCACCCCTCCACTTT,CVSSSGLKNSPLHF
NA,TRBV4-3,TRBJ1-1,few,TGCGCCAGCAGCCCCCGTGGGGCGAACACTGAAGCTTTCTTT,CASSPRGANTEAFF
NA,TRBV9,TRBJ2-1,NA,TGTGCCAGCAGCGTAGGCCCGGGTTCCTACAATGAGCAGTTCTTC,CASSVGPGSYNEQFF
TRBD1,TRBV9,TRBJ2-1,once,TGTGCCAGCACCAATCAGGGGGACGCTTACAATGAGCAGTTCTTC,CASTNQGDAYNEQFF
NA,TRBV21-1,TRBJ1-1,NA,TGTGCCAGCAGCAAAAAAGGGCGGAGGAACACTGAAGCTTTCTTT,CASSKKGRRNTEAFF
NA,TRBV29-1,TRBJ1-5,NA,TGCAGCGTTTCCCGGGCCCCCAATCAGCCCCAGCATTTT,CSVSRAPNQPQHF
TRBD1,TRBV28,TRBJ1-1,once,TGTGCCAGCAGTTTTGTCCTCGGGACAGTTATGAACACTGAAGCTTTCTTT,CASSFVLGTVMNTEAFF
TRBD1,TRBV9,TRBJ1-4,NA,TGTGCCAGCAGCGTCGGAGGGGGCATTGGGGAAAAACTGTTTTTT,CASSVGGGIGEKLFF
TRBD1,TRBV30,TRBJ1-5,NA,TGTGCCTGGAGTGTAGAGGGACAGTCTACCTTTGGCAATCAGCCCCAGCATTTT,CAWSVEGQSTFGNQPQHF
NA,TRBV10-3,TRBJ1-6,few,TGTGCCATCAGTGAGTCTTATGACCGCTCCTATAATTCACCCCTCCACTTT,CAISESYDRSYNSPLHF
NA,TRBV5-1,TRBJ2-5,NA,TGCGCCAGCAGCTTCTACCAAGAGACCCAGTACTTC,CASSFYQETQYF
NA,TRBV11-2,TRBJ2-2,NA,TGTGCCAGCAGCTTAGTTATAGGGGCAGCCACCGGGGAGCTGTTTTTT,CASSLVIGAATGELFF
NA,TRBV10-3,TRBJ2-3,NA,TGTGCCATCAGCCAGGCGACCCCAGATACGCAGTATTTT,CAISQATPDTQYF
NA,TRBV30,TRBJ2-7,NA,TGTGCCTGGAAACAGTTACCCTACGAGCAGTACTTC,CAWKQLPYEQYF
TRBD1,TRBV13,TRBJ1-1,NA,TGTGCCAGCAGCTTCTACAGGGGGGATCCTGAAGCTTTCTTT,CASSFYRGDPEAFF
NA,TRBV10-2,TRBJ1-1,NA,TGCGCCAGCAGTGAACCAGCTACCAACACTGAAGCTTTCTTT,CASSEPATNTEAFF
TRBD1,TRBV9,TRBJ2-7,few,TGTGCCAGCAGCGTCCGGGACAGGCCTTTTGAGCAGTACTTC,CASSVRDRPFEQYF
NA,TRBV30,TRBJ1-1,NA,TGTGCCTGGAGTGTACCCGCTGGAGCTGCTTTCTTT,CAWSVPAGAAFF
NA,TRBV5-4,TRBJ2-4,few,TGTGCCAGCAGTTCGGCCAAAAACATTCAGTACTTC,CASSSAKNIQYF
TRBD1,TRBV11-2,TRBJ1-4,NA,TGTGCCAGCAGCTCCCTCACTCCCGCCGGGACAGGGTTCGGAAAACTGTTTTTT,CASSSLTPAGTGFGKLFF